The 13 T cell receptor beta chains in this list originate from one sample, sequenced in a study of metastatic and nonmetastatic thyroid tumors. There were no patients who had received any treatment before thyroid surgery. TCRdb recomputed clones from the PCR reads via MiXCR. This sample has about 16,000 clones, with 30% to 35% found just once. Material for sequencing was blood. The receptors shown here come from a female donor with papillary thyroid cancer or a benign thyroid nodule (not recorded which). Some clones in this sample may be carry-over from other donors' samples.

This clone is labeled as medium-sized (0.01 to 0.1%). This CDR3 is CASSGGQRNYGYTF. The CDR3 region has the DNA TGTGCCAGCAGTGGGGGGCAGAGGAACTATGGCTACACCTTC. This chain links TRBV6-1 with TRBJ1-2; perhaps TRBD1 as D (6 bases). Germline lookup yields CDR1 MNHNS and CDR2 SASEGT. The CDR3 runs to 14 residues. Trimming pared 4 bases from V and 2 bases from J, leaving 11 bases between.

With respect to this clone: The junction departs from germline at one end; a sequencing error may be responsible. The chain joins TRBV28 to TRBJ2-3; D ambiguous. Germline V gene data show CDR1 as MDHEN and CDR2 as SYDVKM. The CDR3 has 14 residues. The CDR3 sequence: CASSSVLGWDTQYF. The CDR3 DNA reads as TGTGCCAGTAGTTCGGTATTAGGTTGGGATACGCAGTATTTT.

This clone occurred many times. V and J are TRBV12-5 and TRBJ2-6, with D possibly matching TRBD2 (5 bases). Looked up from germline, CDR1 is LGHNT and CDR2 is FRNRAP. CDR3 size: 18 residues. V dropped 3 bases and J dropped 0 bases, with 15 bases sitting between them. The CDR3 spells CASGFSEAESSGANVLTF. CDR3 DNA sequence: TGTGCTAGTGGTTTCTCGGAGGCTGAAAGCTCTGGGGCCAACGTCCTGACTTTC. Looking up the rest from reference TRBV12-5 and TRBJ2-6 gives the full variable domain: DARVTQTPRHKVTEMGQEVTMRCQPILGHNTVFWYRQTMMQGLELLAYFRNRAPLDDSGMPKDRFSAEMPDATLATLKIQPSEPRDSAVYFCASGFSEAESSGANVLTFGAGSRLTVL.

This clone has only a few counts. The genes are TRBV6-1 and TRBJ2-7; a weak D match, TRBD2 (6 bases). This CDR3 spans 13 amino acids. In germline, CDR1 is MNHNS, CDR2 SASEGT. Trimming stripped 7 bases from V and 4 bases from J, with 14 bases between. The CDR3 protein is CASKAGIRYEQYF. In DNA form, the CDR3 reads TGTGCCAGCAAGGCGGGAATAAGATACGAGCAGTACTTC.

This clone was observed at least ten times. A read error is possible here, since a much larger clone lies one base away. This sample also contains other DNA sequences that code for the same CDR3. CDR3 nucleotides: TGCGCCAGCAGCGTAGGTCCAGGGTACTACGAGCAGTACTTC. Amino acids: CASSVGPGYYEQYF. The chain recombines TRBV9 with TRBJ2-7, with D tentatively TRBD1 (5 bases). This CDR3 is built from 14 residues. Per germline, CDR1 SGDLS and CDR2 YYNGEE.

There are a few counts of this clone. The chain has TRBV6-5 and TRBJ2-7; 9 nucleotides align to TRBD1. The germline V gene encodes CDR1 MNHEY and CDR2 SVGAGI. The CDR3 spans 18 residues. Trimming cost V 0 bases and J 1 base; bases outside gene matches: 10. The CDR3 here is CASSYSLGQGTSSYEQYF. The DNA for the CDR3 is TGTGCCAGCAGTTACTCGCTGGGACAGGGTACAAGTTCCTACGAGCAGTACTTC.

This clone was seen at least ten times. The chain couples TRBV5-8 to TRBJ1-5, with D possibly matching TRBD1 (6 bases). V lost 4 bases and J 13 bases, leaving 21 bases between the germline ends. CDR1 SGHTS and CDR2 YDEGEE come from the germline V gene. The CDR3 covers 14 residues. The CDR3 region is CASSGGQGFDWQHF. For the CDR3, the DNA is TGTGCCAGCAGCGGGGGCCAGGGGTTCGATTGGCAGCATTTT. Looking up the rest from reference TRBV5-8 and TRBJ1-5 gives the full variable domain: EAGVTQSPTHLIKTRGQQATLRCSPISGHTSVYWYQQALGLGLQFLLWYDEGEERNRGNFPPRFSGRQFPNYSSELNVNALELEDSALYLCASSGGQGFDWQHFGDGTRLSIL.

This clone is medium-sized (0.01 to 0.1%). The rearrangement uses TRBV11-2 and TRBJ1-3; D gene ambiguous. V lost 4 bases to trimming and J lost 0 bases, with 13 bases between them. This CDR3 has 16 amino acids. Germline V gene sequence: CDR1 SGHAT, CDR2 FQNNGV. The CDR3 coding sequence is TGTGCCAGCAGCTCGCACGAGGGTTACTCTGGAAACACCATATATTTT. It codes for CASSSHEGYSGNTIYF.

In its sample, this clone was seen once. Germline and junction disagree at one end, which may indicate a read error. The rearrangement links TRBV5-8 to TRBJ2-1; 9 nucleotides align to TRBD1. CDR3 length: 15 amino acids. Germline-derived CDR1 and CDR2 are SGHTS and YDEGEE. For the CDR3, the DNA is TGTGCCAGCAGCTCCCCGGGACAGGGCCGTAATGAGCATTTCTTC. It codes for CASSSPGQGRNEHFF.

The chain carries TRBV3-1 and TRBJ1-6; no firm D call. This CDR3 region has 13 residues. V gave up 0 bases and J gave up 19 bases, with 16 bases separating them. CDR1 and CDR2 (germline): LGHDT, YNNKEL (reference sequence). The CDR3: CASSQELNSPMHF. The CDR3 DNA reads TGTGCCAGCAGCCAAGAGTTGAATTCCCCCATGCACTTT.

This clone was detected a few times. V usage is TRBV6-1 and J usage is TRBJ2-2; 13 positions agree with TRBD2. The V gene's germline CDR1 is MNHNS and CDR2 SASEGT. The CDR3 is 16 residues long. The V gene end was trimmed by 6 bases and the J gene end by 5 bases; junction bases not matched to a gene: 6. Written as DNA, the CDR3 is TGTGCCAGCAGGAAACTAGCGGGGGGGCGTACCGGGGAGCTGTTTTTT. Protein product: CASRKLAGGRTGELFF.

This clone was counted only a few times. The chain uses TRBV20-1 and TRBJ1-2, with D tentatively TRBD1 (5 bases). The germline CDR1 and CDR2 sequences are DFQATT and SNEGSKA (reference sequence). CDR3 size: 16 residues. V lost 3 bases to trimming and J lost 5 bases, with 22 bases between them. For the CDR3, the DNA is TGCAGTGCTAGGGGGGTTGTGTGGGTGGTTCCTTATGGCTACACCTTC. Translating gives CSARGVVWVVPYGYTF.

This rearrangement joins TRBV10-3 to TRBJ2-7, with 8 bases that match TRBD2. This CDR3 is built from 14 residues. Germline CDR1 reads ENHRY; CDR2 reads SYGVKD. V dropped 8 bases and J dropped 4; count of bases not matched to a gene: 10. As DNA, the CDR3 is TGTGCCATCTGCAAATCGGGGGGGCAATACGAGCAGTACTTC. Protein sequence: CAICKSGGQYEQYF.